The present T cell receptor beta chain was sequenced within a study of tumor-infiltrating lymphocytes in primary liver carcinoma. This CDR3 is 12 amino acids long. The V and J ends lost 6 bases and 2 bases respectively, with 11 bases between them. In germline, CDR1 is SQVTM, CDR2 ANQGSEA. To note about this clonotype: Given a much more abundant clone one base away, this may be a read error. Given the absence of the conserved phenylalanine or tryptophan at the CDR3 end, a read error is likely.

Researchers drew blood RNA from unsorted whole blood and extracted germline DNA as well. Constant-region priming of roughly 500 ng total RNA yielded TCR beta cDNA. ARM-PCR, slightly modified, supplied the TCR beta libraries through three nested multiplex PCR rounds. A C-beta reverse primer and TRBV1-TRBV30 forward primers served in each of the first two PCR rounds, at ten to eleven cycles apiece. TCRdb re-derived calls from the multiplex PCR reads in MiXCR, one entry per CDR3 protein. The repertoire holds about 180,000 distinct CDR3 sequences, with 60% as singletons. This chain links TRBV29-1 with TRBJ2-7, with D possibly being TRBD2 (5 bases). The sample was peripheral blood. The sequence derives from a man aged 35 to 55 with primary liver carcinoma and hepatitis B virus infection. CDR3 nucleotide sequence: TGCAGCGTCGAGGGCAGGCCCTACGAGCAGTACTAC. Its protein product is CSVEGRPYEQYY.